The clone carrying this TCR beta chain was counted once. Antigen specificity is unknown. A read error may produce the germline difference seen at one junction end. This entry belongs to a study of T cells in narcolepsy. On the study more broadly: Patients with NT1 or NT2 and healthy control donors were enrolled. The study, taken as a whole, reports: Autoreactive HCRT-specific and TRIB2-specific clonotypes were marked in same-patient CSF-versus-blood CD4+ comparisons. Blood of same and different patients, but not healthy controls, reportedly held recurring autoreactive clonotypes.

Only in-frame clones appear in the TCRdb table, and some are missing; sequencing was by immunoSEQ multiplex PCR. This repertoire shows around 25,000 clones, more than 65% found once; its top ten account for around 0.98%. Looked up from germline, CDR1 is PRHDT and CDR2 is FYEKMQ (reference sequence). This CDR3 region has 13 residues. This TCR derives from a human donor in good health. Sequencing was carried out using memory (CD45RA-) CD4+ T cells from blood. The chain is built from TRBV13 and TRBJ1-5; D call uncertain. The CDR3 loop is CASSLRRNQPRHF. The CDR3 DNA reads as TGTGCCAGCAGCTTAAGGAGGAATCAGCCCCGGCATTTT.